This entry concerns a single T cell receptor (beta chain). Its target is not known. This CDR3 comprises 16 residues. Germline V gene lookup returns CDR1 LGHNT and CDR2 FRNRAP. V lost 6 bases to trimming and J lost 2 bases; unmatched junction nucleotides: 8. The study ran its PCR with 60 Vbeta and 13 Jbeta primers. Method: immunoSEQ multiplex PCR; TCRdb's copy keeps in-frame clones and lacks some. The sample lists over 90,000 clones; roughly 76% were seen once. The data derive from a study of cytomegalovirus exposure and HLA in healthy donors. Study results and limitations: Later genetic work tied a missense DCLRE1C variant to beta-chain V and J trimming. Immune exposure information available was restricted to CMV serostatus.

This receptor was taken from a man in his forties in good health and CMV-seronegative. The sequencing sample was made of PBMCs. The J gene is TRBJ2-1, the V gene TRBV12-5, with 9 bases that match TRBD1. The CDR3 reads CASGPGQGLPYNEQFF. Here the CDR3 DNA reads TGTGCTAGTGGCCCTGGACAGGGGCTTCCCTACAATGAGCAGTTCTTC.